This T cell receptor (beta chain) originates from a study of blood T cell repertoires in COVID-19. Donors in Cohort 3 counted as recovered after two negative PCRs, clearance, or symptom resolution. Clones were sequenced by immunoSEQ multiplex PCR, and TCRdb holds only the in-frame ones, with some missing. The table includes roughly 190,000 clones, approximately 84% detected once. V was clipped by 4 bases and J by 8 bases; unmatched bases: 8. The CDR3 sequence is 14 residues long. Germline assignment: CDR1 LNHDA and CDR2 SQIVND (reference sequence). The sequenced sample was PBMCs or T cells enriched from blood (not recorded which). This TCR was sampled from a woman in her twenties or thirties who had recovered from COVID-19. The chain employs TRBV19 and TRBJ1-2; 9 bases align to TRBD1. CDR3 sequence (DNA): TGTGCCAGTAGTACACGGACAGGGGAATTCGGCTACACCTTC. It specifies CASSTRTGEFGYTF. Filled out from reference TRBV19 and TRBJ1-2, the complete variable domain reads DGGITQSPKYLFRKEGQNVTLSCEQNLNHDAMYWYRQDPGQGLRLIYYSQIVNDFQKGDIAEGYSVSREKKESFPLTVTSAQKNPTAFYLCASSTRTGEFGYTFGSGTRLTVV.